This TCR beta chain was identified during a study of blood T cell repertoires in COVID-19. Study in general: COVID-19 samples collected from the United States, Italy and Spain covered acute and convalescent phases.

Germline CDR1 reads SGHRS; CDR2 reads YFSETQ. This CDR3 is 15 amino acids long. The V segment lost 4 bases and the J segment 8 bases; nucleotides outside the gene matches: 12. Original processing methods: Estimation of nucleated cell counts was performed using reference gene primer amplification. Sequenced by immunoSEQ multiplex PCR; TCRdb stores in-frame clones only, minus some. V and J calls and clone size are as listed in that table; D and trimming were resolved from the DNA. The profile shows 50,000 or so clones, 79% of them singletons. The clonotype was recovered from a man in his sixties or seventies with acute or convalescent COVID-19. The chain links TRBV5-1 to TRBJ1-2; 9 nucleotides match TRBD1. Input material: peripheral blood. The CDR3 DNA reads TGCGCCAGCAGCCCTAGCTCCGGGACAGGGAGAGGCTACACCTTC. Amino acids: CASSPSSGTGRGYTF.